This TCR beta chain was sequenced during a study of blood T cell repertoires in COVID-19. The wider study: Donors in the United States, Italy and Spain gave samples during acute or convalescent COVID-19. T cells, B-cell-depleted T cells, or PBMCs supplied cDNA or gDNA.

Sequencing used immunoSEQ multiplex PCR; TCRdb keeps in-frame clones, though not all of them. The sample contains about 200,000 clones, roughly 84% of which appear only once. This CDR3 is built from 16 residues. This clonotype originated in a woman aged 40 to 50 who had recovered from COVID-19. Sequencing was performed on peripheral blood. This chain links TRBV21-1 with TRBJ2-2; the table assigns TRBD1, which was not confirmed against the DNA. TRBV21-1 is deemed a pseudogene. CDR3 DNA: TGTGCCAGCAGCAAGGGGGACAGCGCGAACACCGGGGAGCTGTTTTTT. Protein product: CASSKGDSANTGELFF.